This entry concerns a single T cell receptor (beta chain). The data are from a study of blood T cells in healthy people across ages. About the study: T cells yielded about one barcoded beta molecule per two cells through template switching.

V trimming: 4 bases; J trimming: 1 base; junction bases outside the gene matches: 9. CDR1 is SGDLS, CDR2 YYNGEE, per germline. The CDR3 sequence is 18 residues long. Researchers isolated at least 6.5 million PBMCs per sample. Through a sample-barcoded 5' primer and a J-beta primer mix, a second PCR was run for about 6 to 11 cycles. Each cDNA molecule was tagged by a template-switch adaptor with 12 random nucleotides. MiXCR was run by TCRdb on the 5' RACE reads, yielding one entry per CDR3 protein. The sample holds 1.5 million to 2 million distinct CDR3 sequences, almost 35% seen once. Material: blood. The source is a woman aged 25 to 39 in good health. The chain carries TRBV9 and TRBJ2-7, with 15 bases matching TRBD2. The CDR3 is CASSRGLAGGTFSYEQYF. CDR3 bases: TGTGCCAGCAGCCGGGGACTAGCGGGGGGCACCTTTTCCTACGAGCAGTACTTC. Drawing the rest from reference TRBV9 and TRBJ2-7, the complete variable domain is DSGVTQTPKHLITATGQRVTLRCSPRSGDLSVYWYQQSLDQGLQFLIQYYNGEERAKGNILERFSAQQFPDLHSELNLSSLELGDSALYFCASSRGLAGGTFSYEQYFGPGTRLTVT.